The source of this T cell receptor beta chain is a study of response to subunit inactivated influenza vaccine (dated by TCRdb to 2017 to 2018). Background for the entire study: Deep quantitative T cell receptor repertoire profiling was used in the study to track responses to a trivalent subunit inactivated influenza vaccine. On the study overall, not on this receptor specifically: The authors proposed that each seasonal influenza vaccination may bring in only a limited number of new T cells.

The library came from RT-PCR. Data came from an Illumina HiSeq 2500. TCRdb reanalyzed the raw reads on its own, using fastp at Q25 for trimming and MiXCR for clone calling, and kept in-frame beta chains. Each CDR3 protein gets just one entry, which takes the most common genes and DNA from the rows behind it. This sample is represented by 400,000 to 650,000 distinct CDR3 sequences; roughly 7.6% of them were singletons. The ten largest clones capture around 13% of the sample. There are a few counts of this clonotype. No cognate antigen has been identified for it. It has no much larger one-base neighbor in the sample; base qualities were not kept. In the germline V gene, CDR1 corresponds to MGHRA and CDR2 to YSYEKL. Measured from the cysteine to the phenylalanine, the CDR3 is 13 residues long. Of the read, only the CDR3 DNA is kept; its 39 bases are in frame from base 1. V sheds 4 bases and J sheds 8 bases, leaving 12 bases between their ends.

The material sequenced was PBMCs from blood, taken around 2 years after vaccination. This chain joins TRBV4-1 to TRBJ2-1, with the D gene uncertain. This receptor was taken from a man between 45 and 75 years old who received an inactivated influenza vaccine. Donor details come from another sample of the same person, matched by shared clones. The DNA is as follows: TGCGCCAGCAGCCGACCCCTGGACCATGAGCAGTTCTTC. Its protein product is CASSRPLDHEQFF.